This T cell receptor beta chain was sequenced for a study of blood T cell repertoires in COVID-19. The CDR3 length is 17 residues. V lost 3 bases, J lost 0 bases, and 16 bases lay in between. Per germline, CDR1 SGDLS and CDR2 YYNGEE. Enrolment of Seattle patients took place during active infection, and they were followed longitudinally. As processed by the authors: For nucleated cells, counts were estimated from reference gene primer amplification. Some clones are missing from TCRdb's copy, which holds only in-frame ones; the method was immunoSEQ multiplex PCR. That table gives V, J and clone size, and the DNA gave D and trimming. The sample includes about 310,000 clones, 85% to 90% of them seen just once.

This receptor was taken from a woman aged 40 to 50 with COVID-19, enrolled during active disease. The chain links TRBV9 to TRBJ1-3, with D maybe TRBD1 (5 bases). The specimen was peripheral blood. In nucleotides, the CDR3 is TGTGCCAGCAGCGGACCCGGGGGACGGATCTCTGGAAACACCATATATTTT. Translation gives CASSGPGGRISGNTIYF.